These 15 T cell receptor beta chains were all obtained from the same sample, sequenced in a study of regulatory T cells in long-lasting Graves disease. Time point described: persistent/refractory GD, antithyroid drugs over 5 years with positive TRAb. With RNA extracted from PBMCs as input, the TCR library was made. With iRepertoire HTBI primers and Arm-PCR of CDR3 regions, TCR beta libraries were built. TCRdb passed the multiplex PCR reads through MiXCR, listing each CDR3 protein once. This table holds 700,000 or so distinct CDR3 sequences, 25% to 35% found once. The sequenced sample was peripheral blood mononuclear cells (PBMCs), obtained when the disease was refractory, from a patient treated with antithyroid drugs. Every receptor here comes from a female donor with Graves disease.

The chain recombines TRBV20-1 with TRBJ1-4; D possibly corresponds to TRBD1 (6 bases). Germline-derived CDR1 and CDR2 are DFQATT and SNEGSKA (reference sequence). Trimming pared 6 bases from V and 4 bases from J, leaving 12 bases between. This CDR3 spans 13 amino acids. The CDR3 DNA reads as TGCAGTGCAACCGGACAGCTTAATGAAAAACTGTTTTTT. Amino acids: CSATGQLNEKLFF.

The chain combines TRBV20-1 with TRBJ1-5, with D perhaps TRBD1 (5 bases). V shed 0 bases and J shed 0 bases, with 9 bases lying between them. Germline values: CDR1 DFQATT, CDR2 SNEGSKA (reference sequence). The CDR3 has 15 residues. The CDR3 coding sequence is TGCAGTGCTAGAGATCGTGGGGGTAGCAATCAGCCCCAGCATTTT. Translated: CSARDRGGSNQPQHF.

This clonotype was picked up a small number of times. The chain links TRBV5-4 to TRBJ1-2; 8 bases agree with TRBD1. The CDR3 runs to 16 residues. Unmatched junction bases numbered 8, after V lost 4 bases and J lost 0 bases. Per germline, CDR1 SGHNT and CDR2 YYREEE (reference sequence). In DNA form, the CDR3 reads TGTGCCAGCAGCCTCGGACAGGGCCTAACTAACTATGGCTACACCTTC. Translation: CASSLGQGLTNYGYTF. Using reference TRBV5-4 and TRBJ1-2 for the parts outside the CDR3, the full variable domain is ETGVTQSPTHLIKTRGQQVTLRCSSQSGHNTVSWYQQALGQGPQFIFQYYREEENGRGNFPPRFSGLQFPNYSSELNVNALELDDSALYLCASSLGQGLTNYGYTFGSGTRLTVV.

The gene calls are TRBV11-3 and TRBJ2-2; TRBD2 agrees at 7 bases. Trimming removed 5 bases from V and 2 bases from J; junction bases left unmatched: 14. This CDR3 is 18 amino acids long. Germline lookup yields CDR1 SGHNT and CDR2 YENEEA. The CDR3 DNA reads TGTGCCAGCAGCGGACGAGGTGGGCCTAGCGGCAACACCGGGGAGCTGTTTTTT. It yields the protein CASSGRGGPSGNTGELFF.

The chain uses TRBV7-2 and TRBJ2-7, with TRBD2 matching 13 bases. V was pared by 1 base and J by 5 bases, with 5 bases of the junction left unmatched. Germline V CDR1 and CDR2: SGHTA, FQGNSA. The CDR3 length is 16 residues. Here the CDR3 DNA reads TGTGCCAGCAGCTTAGGGGGACTAGCGGGGAGGAACGAGCAGTACTTC. Amino acid sequence: CASSLGGLAGRNEQYF.

The chain is built from TRBV20-1 and TRBJ2-7; no firm D call. The V gene lost 6 bases and the J gene lost 1 base, with 13 bases spanning the gap. This CDR3 has 13 residues. Germline V gives CDR1 DFQATT, CDR2 SNEGSKA (reference sequence). The CDR3 DNA reads as TGCAGTGCCCCGTCTCGCGGATCCTACGAGCAGTACTTC. This gives the protein CSAPSRGSYEQYF.

The genes are TRBV28 and TRBJ2-7; D is unresolved. The germline CDR1 and CDR2 sequences are MDHEN and SYDVKM. V lost 5 bases and J lost 5, with 19 bases in between. The CDR3 sequence is 15 residues long. CDR3: CASSPPGPRPHEQYF. The CDR3 DNA reads as TGTGCCAGCAGTCCCCCCGGGCCTCGTCCCCACGAGCAGTACTTC.

The chain combines TRBV7-6 with TRBJ2-3, with D perhaps matching TRBD2 (5 bases). Per the germline V gene, CDR1 is SGHVS and CDR2 is FNYEAQ. V dropped 0 bases and J dropped 6 bases, with 10 bases sitting between them. The CDR3 has 14 residues. Here the CDR3 reads CASSLAPSLDTQYF. The CDR3, as DNA: TGTGCCAGCAGCTTAGCCCCTAGCTTGGATACGCAGTATTTT.

This clonotype has at least ten counts. V is TRBV12-3 or TRBV12-4 and J is TRBJ1-2; D is undetermined. The V end lost 2 bases, the J end lost 4 bases, and 14 bases lay between the germline ends. The CDR3 covers 15 residues. This CDR3 is CASSLYPSMLYGYTF. CDR3 DNA: TGTGCCAGCAGTTTATACCCAAGTATGCTCTATGGCTACACCTTC.

The V gene is TRBV15, the J gene TRBJ1-5; 7 bases line up with TRBD1. V lost 0 bases, J lost 5 bases, and 4 bases stayed unmatched. CDR3 length equals 15 residues. The V gene's germline CDR1 is LNHNV and CDR2 YYDKDF (reference sequence). The CDR3 nucleotides are TGTGCCACCAGCAGAGACAGGGGGTTCGATCAGCCCCAGCATTTT. Amino acid sequence: CATSRDRGFDQPQHF.

This clonotype was seen a few times. This CDR3 reads CASRSVSGGYEQYF. CDR3 bases: TGTGCCAGCAGATCAGTAAGCGGGGGCTACGAGCAGTACTTC. This chain joins TRBV11-2 and TRBJ2-7; 8 nucleotides line up with TRBD2. Germline CDR1 and CDR2: SGHAT and FQNNGV. The CDR3 is made up of 14 amino acids. The V segment lost 6 bases and the J segment 3 bases; nucleotides outside the gene matches: 7.

V gene TRBV7-9 combines with J gene TRBJ1-1; the D is unclear. Trimming cost V 5 bases and J 0 bases, with 10 bases left between them. Per the germline V gene, CDR1 is SEHNR and CDR2 is FQNEAQ (reference sequence). This CDR3 is 14 amino acids long. The CDR3: CASSARQMNTEAFF. For the CDR3, the DNA is TGTGCCAGCAGCGCACGACAAATGAACACTGAAGCTTTCTTT.

There are a few counts of this clonotype. The CDR3 region has the DNA TGTGTTATAGTGATTGGGAGCCCCTCGGTGGCCACTGAAGCTTTCTTT. Translating it yields CVIVIGSPSVATEAFF. The chain carries TRBV12-5 and TRBJ1-1, with unresolved D. Looked up from germline, CDR1 is LGHNT and CDR2 is FRNRAP. This CDR3 has 16 residues.

This chain uses TRBV7-2 with TRBJ1-5; D not certain. Between the trimmed V and J ends, which lost 1 base and 4 bases, there was a span of 14 bases. There are 16 residues in the CDR3. Germline values: CDR1 SGHTA, CDR2 FQGNSA. The CDR3 region has the DNA TGTGCCAGCAGCTTAGTTCTTGGGGAGGAGAATCAGCCCCAGCATTTT. Protein sequence: CASSLVLGEENQPQHF.

The chain employs TRBV2 and TRBJ1-1; D is unresolved. Germline V gives CDR1 SNHLY, CDR2 FYNNEI. This CDR3 spans 14 amino acids. Trimming removed 9 bases at V and 4 bases at J, with 18 bases between. The CDR3 nucleotides read TGTGCCAGAGGATCGGGTCGGGTTGGCACTGAAGCTTTCTTT. This translates into CARGSGRVGTEAFF.